The present entry profiles one TCR beta chain with its context. Its target is not known. This specimen comes from a study of OX40 agonist ivuxolimab in advanced cancers. Overall study results and limits: Some of the lowest clonal expansion was seen in partial responders at 0.1-3.0 mg/kg. Blood T cells, both CD4+ and CD8+, expanded clonally by week 6 at 0.1 to 3.0 mg/kg.

The repertoire was sequenced with immunoSEQ multiplex PCR; TCRdb's copy has only in-frame clones and lacks some. The sample has about 24,000 clones, roughly 84% seen once; the top ten hold 15% to 20%. This CDR3 is 13 amino acids long. CDR1 LGHNT and CDR2 FRNRAP come from the germline V gene. Trimming took off 0 bases at V and 11 bases at J, with 11 bases between the two ends. The rearrangement uses TRBV12-5 and TRBJ1-5, with no clear D. Sequencing used CD4+ or CD8+ T cells sorted from blood, obtained in a trial of the OX40 agonist ivuxolimab. The sequence was obtained from an adult with an advanced solid tumor such as melanoma, head and neck, liver or kidney cancer. This CDR3 reads CASGLVLGRAQHF. In DNA form, the CDR3 reads TGTGCTAGTGGTTTGGTATTGGGTCGGGCCCAGCATTTT.